The clone carrying this T cell receptor (beta chain) turned up a few times. Clones were sequenced by immunoSEQ multiplex PCR, and TCRdb holds only the in-frame ones, with some missing. The data show roughly 89,000 clones, with roughly 94% seen just once and under 2% held by the top ten. This record comes from a study of T cell changes during pregnancy in multiple sclerosis. Looked up from germline, CDR1 is SGHVS and CDR2 is FQNEAQ. Trimming removed 5 bases at V and 0 bases at J, with 3 bases between. The CDR3 runs to 12 residues. The source is a female donor in good health, enrolled as a control in a pregnancy study. The sequencing used peripheral blood, collected after pregnancy. This chain connects TRBV7-8 to TRBJ2-3, with no clear D. The CDR3 DNA follows: TGTGCCAGCAGCCCGAGCACAGATACGCAGTATTTT. Protein: CASSPSTDTQYF.